This TCR beta chain derives from a study of blood T cell repertoires in COVID-19. Study background: The analysed material was cDNA or gDNA that came from T cells, B-cell-depleted T cells, or PBMCs.

Per the original data handling: Cell counts per sample came from amplifying reference gene primers. Assay used: immunoSEQ multiplex PCR; TCRdb lists only in-frame clones, some missing. V and J calls and clone size follow that table, whereas D and trimming were derived from the DNA. The table includes 250,000 to 300,000 clones, roughly 80% detected once. Specimen: peripheral blood. The origin of this receptor is a man aged 60 to 75 with acute or convalescent COVID-19.

CDR3 nucleotide sequence: TGTGCCAGCAGTTACTCGAACGGCGGGGGTGAGCAGTTCTTC. This codes for CASSYSNGGGEQFF. The V gene is TRBV6-5, the J gene TRBJ2-1, with 7 bases matching TRBD2. Germline assignment: CDR1 MNHEY and CDR2 SVGAGI. This CDR3 spans 14 amino acids. V dropped 0 bases and J dropped 9; count of bases not matched to a gene: 5.